This is a list of T cell receptor beta chains from one sample in a study of high-grade serous ovarian cancer treatment subgroups. This table comes from immunoSEQ multiplex PCR, and its TCRdb copy is limited to in-frame clones, with some not included. The profile shows around 3,500 clones, around 79% of them singletons. The sequenced sample consisted of tumor tissue. The receptors were gathered from a human donor with high-grade serous ovarian cancer. Each CDR3 is given with its conserved first and last residue. The order of the fields is clone size, D gene, V gene, J gene, CDR3 DNA, CDR3 protein. D genes are given only for firm matches. For some rows the clone size is stated as once, few or many, or as a class when expanded; others skip it.

clone_size: .
d_call: TRBD1
v_call: TRBV28
j_call: TRBJ2-7
cdr3_nt: TGTGCCAGCAGTCCGGACAGGGCCTACGAGCAGTACTTC
cdr3_aa: CASSPDRAYEQYF

clone_size: .
d_call: .
v_call: TRBV13
j_call: TRBJ2-7
cdr3_nt: TGTGCCAGCAGCTTACAGGAGGGGGGTGACTCCTACGAGCAGTACTTC
cdr3_aa: CASSLQEGGDSYEQYF

clone_size: few
d_call: .
v_call: TRBV6-5
j_call: TRBJ1-5
cdr3_nt: TGTGCCAGCAGTTGGGCCTACAATCAGCCCCAGCATTTT
cdr3_aa: CASSWAYNQPQHF

clone_size: .
d_call: .
v_call: TRBV2
j_call: TRBJ2-5
cdr3_nt: TGTGCCAGCCAGTGGACAGTGGGGGAGACCCAGTACTTC
cdr3_aa: CASQWTVGETQYF

clone_size: few
d_call: .
v_call: TRBV7-6
j_call: TRBJ2-1
cdr3_nt: TGTGCCAGCAGCCTTCGAGGTAGCGTTGTCGATGAGCAGTTCTTC
cdr3_aa: CASSLRGSVVDEQFF

clone_size: few
d_call: TRBD1
v_call: TRBV5-6
j_call: TRBJ1-6
cdr3_nt: TGTGCCAGCAGCTTGGGCAACAGGGGGAGACCCTATAATTCACCCCTCCACTTT
cdr3_aa: CASSLGNRGRPYNSPLHF

clone_size: .
d_call: TRBD1
v_call: TRBV2
j_call: TRBJ2-3
cdr3_nt: TGTGCCAGCAGAGGGACAGGGGGCACAGATACGCAGTATTTT
cdr3_aa: CASRGTGGTDTQYF

clone_size: .
d_call: .
v_call: TRBV9
j_call: TRBJ1-3
cdr3_nt: TGTGCCAGCAGCATATGGGACGCATGGGGCGAGGGAAACACCATATATTTT
cdr3_aa: CASSIWDAWGEGNTIYF

clone_size: once
d_call: .
v_call: TRBV5-1
j_call: TRBJ2-2
cdr3_nt: TGCGCCAGCAAATCCGGGACGGGAAACACCGGGGAGCTGTTTTTT
cdr3_aa: CASKSGTGNTGELFF

clone_size: .
d_call: TRBD1
v_call: TRBV9
j_call: TRBJ2-7
cdr3_nt: TGTGCCAGCAGCGTCGCACCGGGACAGATTTACGAGCAGTACTTC
cdr3_aa: CASSVAPGQIYEQYF

clone_size: few
d_call: .
v_call: TRBV30
j_call: TRBJ1-2
cdr3_nt: TGTGCCTGGAACGTGAAGGGTCAGGGGAAGTCAAACTATGGCTACACCTTC
cdr3_aa: CAWNVKGQGKSNYGYTF

clone_size: .
d_call: TRBD2
v_call: TRBV6-6
j_call: TRBJ2-1
cdr3_nt: TGTGCCAGCAGTCCCACCGGGACTAGCGGATACAATGAGCAGTTCTTC
cdr3_aa: CASSPTGTSGYNEQFF

clone_size: .
d_call: .
v_call: TRBV11-1
j_call: TRBJ2-3
cdr3_nt: TGTGCCAGCAGCGCGCAACTAGGGAATACGCAGTATTTT
cdr3_aa: CASSAQLGNTQYF

clone_size: .
d_call: .
v_call: TRBV11-3
j_call: TRBJ2-3
cdr3_nt: TGTGCCAGCAGCTCGCGAGGGGGCACAGATACGCAGTATTTT
cdr3_aa: CASSSRGGTDTQYF

clone_size: .
d_call: .
v_call: TRBV9
j_call: TRBJ1-6
cdr3_nt: TGTGCCAGCAGCGTAAACGAAGGGAAATCACCCCTCCACTTT
cdr3_aa: CASSVNEGKSPLHF

clone_size: few
d_call: .
v_call: TRBV4-3
j_call: TRBJ1-4
cdr3_nt: TGCGCCAGCAGCCAAGATGGGGGGGGGATTGAAAAACTGTTTTTT
cdr3_aa: CASSQDGGGIEKLFF

clone_size: .
d_call: .
v_call: TRBV19
j_call: TRBJ2-3
cdr3_nt: TGTGCCAGTACTTCTGCGGGGGATACGCAGTATTTT
cdr3_aa: CASTSAGDTQYF

clone_size: few
d_call: TRBD1
v_call: TRBV2
j_call: TRBJ2-3
cdr3_nt: TGTGCCAGCAGTGAGTTTGACAGGGACGACGATACGCAGTATTTT
cdr3_aa: CASSEFDRDDDTQYF

clone_size: .
d_call: .
v_call: TRBV15
j_call: TRBJ1-5
cdr3_nt: TGTGCCACCAGCAGAGACAGGGTAGGCAATCAGCCCCAGCATTTT
cdr3_aa: CATSRDRVGNQPQHF

clone_size: .
d_call: .
v_call: TRBV7-2
j_call: TRBJ1-6
cdr3_nt: TGTGCCAGCAGCTTACAGGGATCCTATAATTCACCCCTCCACTTT
cdr3_aa: CASSLQGSYNSPLHF

clone_size: .
d_call: .
v_call: TRBV5-4
j_call: TRBJ1-5
cdr3_nt: TGTGCCAGCAGCCCGGACGGGCGCAATCAGCCCCAGCATTTT
cdr3_aa: CASSPDGRNQPQHF

clone_size: .
d_call: TRBD2
v_call: TRBV28
j_call: TRBJ2-1
cdr3_nt: TGTGCCAGCAGTTTACGAGCGGGGGGGGGCAATGAGCAGTTCTTC
cdr3_aa: CASSLRAGGGNEQFF

clone_size: .
d_call: .
v_call: TRBV7-9
j_call: TRBJ2-3
cdr3_nt: TGTGCCAGCAGCTGGAGATCGGGCTCCGATGCAGATACGCAGTATTTT
cdr3_aa: CASSWRSGSDADTQYF

clone_size: .
d_call: TRBD2
v_call: TRBV7-2
j_call: TRBJ2-1
cdr3_nt: TGTGCCAGCCTACTAGCGGGAGGAAATGAGCAGTTCTTC
cdr3_aa: CASLLAGGNEQFF

clone_size: once
d_call: TRBD1
v_call: TRBV2
j_call: TRBJ2-7
cdr3_nt: TGTGCCAGCCGGGACAGGAGCTCCTACGAGCAGTACTTC
cdr3_aa: CASRDRSSYEQYF

clone_size: .
d_call: TRBD1
v_call: TRBV5-1
j_call: TRBJ2-6
cdr3_nt: TGCGCCAGCAGCCCCGGACAGGTGGATGGGGCCAACGTCCTGACTTTC
cdr3_aa: CASSPGQVDGANVLTF

clone_size: few
d_call: TRBD2
v_call: TRBV10-1
j_call: TRBJ2-1
cdr3_nt: TGCGCCAGCAGCGCCCCGCCCGGGACTAGCGCCGAGAGCTCCTACAATGAGCAGTTCTTC
cdr3_aa: CASSAPPGTSAESSYNEQFF

clone_size: .
d_call: TRBD2
v_call: TRBV7-3
j_call: TRBJ2-2
cdr3_nt: TGTGCCAGCAGCTTCGCGGGGGGGACCACCGGGGAGCTGTTTTTT
cdr3_aa: CASSFAGGTTGELFF

clone_size: .
d_call: .
v_call: TRBV5-1
j_call: TRBJ1-4
cdr3_nt: TGCGCCAGCAGCTTGGAAGGAGGGCGTGAAAAACTGTTTTTT
cdr3_aa: CASSLEGGREKLFF

clone_size: .
d_call: .
v_call: TRBV28
j_call: TRBJ1-2
cdr3_nt: TGTGCCAGCAGTGGCGTGGGACACCCAGCGACCTTC
cdr3_aa: CASSGVGHPATF

clone_size: .
d_call: .
v_call: TRBV4-2
j_call: TRBJ1-6
cdr3_nt: TGTGCCAGCAGCCTGGGTCAGTTCGATAATTCACCCCTCCACTTT
cdr3_aa: CASSLGQFDNSPLHF

clone_size: .
d_call: TRBD1
v_call: TRBV18
j_call: TRBJ1-1
cdr3_nt: TGTGCCAGCTCACGGGGACTACAGGGGGCTAACACTGAAGCTTTCTTT
cdr3_aa: CASSRGLQGANTEAFF

clone_size: few
d_call: TRBD1
v_call: TRBV7-3
j_call: TRBJ2-1
cdr3_nt: TGTGCCAGCAGCCTGGCCAGGACAGGGGAAAAGTTCTTC
cdr3_aa: CASSLARTGEKFF

clone_size: .
d_call: TRBD1
v_call: TRBV28
j_call: TRBJ1-1
cdr3_nt: TGTGCCAGCAGACGGGACAGCTACACTGAAGCTTTCTTT
cdr3_aa: CASRRDSYTEAFF

clone_size: .
d_call: TRBD1
v_call: TRBV6-6
j_call: TRBJ1-6
cdr3_nt: TGTGCCAGCAGCCCGACAGGGCCAAATTCACCCCTCCACTTT
cdr3_aa: CASSPTGPNSPLHF

clone_size: once
d_call: .
v_call: TRBV4-3
j_call: TRBJ1-5
cdr3_nt: TGCGCCAGCAGCCAAGGAGTCGTCTCCGGATCCAATCAGCCCCAGCATTTT
cdr3_aa: CASSQGVVSGSNQPQHF

clone_size: .
d_call: .
v_call: TRBV7-9
j_call: TRBJ2-7
cdr3_nt: TGTGCCGGAGGGTTTGGGATCACCTACGAGCAGTACTTC
cdr3_aa: CAGGFGITYEQYF

clone_size: .
d_call: .
v_call: TRBV6-5
j_call: TRBJ2-7
cdr3_nt: TGTGCCAGCAAGAGGGGAGTTGCGGGGGAGCAGTACTTC
cdr3_aa: CASKRGVAGEQYF

clone_size: few
d_call: TRBD2
v_call: TRBV5-4
j_call: TRBJ2-1
cdr3_nt: TGTGCCACCCGGGGGGGCATTTCCTACAATGAGCAGTTCTTC
cdr3_aa: CATRGGISYNEQFF

clone_size: .
d_call: .
v_call: TRBV6-4
j_call: TRBJ2-7
cdr3_nt: TGTGCCAGCAGTGATGGACTGATCGTCTACGAGCAGTACTTC
cdr3_aa: CASSDGLIVYEQYF

clone_size: .
d_call: TRBD2
v_call: TRBV7-2
j_call: TRBJ2-7
cdr3_nt: TGTGCCAGCAGCATAAGAGGCCTAGCGGGGGGTTACGAGCAGTACTTC
cdr3_aa: CASSIRGLAGGYEQYF

clone_size: .
d_call: TRBD2
v_call: TRBV5-1
j_call: TRBJ2-5
cdr3_nt: TGCGCCAGCAGCTTTTGCGTTCGGTGGACTAGCGGGGGTCAGCCCGCAGAGACCCAGTACTTC
cdr3_aa: CASSFCVRWTSGGQPAETQYF

clone_size: .
d_call: .
v_call: TRBV19
j_call: TRBJ1-5
cdr3_nt: TGTGCCAGTAGTACTCTCGACGGACGTTATAGCAATCAGCCCCAGCATTTT
cdr3_aa: CASSTLDGRYSNQPQHF

clone_size: .
d_call: .
v_call: TRBV6-7
j_call: TRBJ2-6
cdr3_nt: TGTGCCAGCAGTTTGGTATTGCGTTTACAAAGTCGGGCCAACGTCCTGACTTTC
cdr3_aa: CASSLVLRLQSRANVLTF

clone_size: .
d_call: TRBD2
v_call: TRBV5-5
j_call: TRBJ2-1
cdr3_nt: TGTGCCACCCGGGGGGGCATTTCCTACAATGAGCAGTTCTTC
cdr3_aa: CATRGGISYNEQFF

clone_size: medium-sized
d_call: TRBD2
v_call: TRBV4-1
j_call: TRBJ2-1
cdr3_nt: TGCGCCAGCAGCCAAGCCGCGGGACTAGCTGTCAATGAGCAGTTCTTC
cdr3_aa: CASSQAAGLAVNEQFF

clone_size: .
d_call: .
v_call: TRBV5-1
j_call: TRBJ2-3
cdr3_nt: TGCGCCAGCAGCTTGGGTGTGACAGGTGCTCCAGATACGCAGTATTTT
cdr3_aa: CASSLGVTGAPDTQYF

clone_size: .
d_call: TRBD2
v_call: TRBV27
j_call: TRBJ2-7
cdr3_nt: TGTGCCAGCAGTCCCAGACTAGCGGGGGGGCCGATAGAACAGCAGTACTTC
cdr3_aa: CASSPRLAGGPIEQQYF

clone_size: .
d_call: TRBD1
v_call: TRBV5-4
j_call: TRBJ1-1
cdr3_nt: TGTGCCATCCCAACCGGGACAGGCCGGGGAGCTTTCTTT
cdr3_aa: CAIPTGTGRGAFF

clone_size: .
d_call: .
v_call: TRBV6-5
j_call: TRBJ2-2
cdr3_nt: TGTGCCAGCAGTTACTCGTTCCTACCACACACCGGGGAGCTGTTTTTT
cdr3_aa: CASSYSFLPHTGELFF

clone_size: medium-sized
d_call: .
v_call: TRBV6-5
j_call: TRBJ2-7
cdr3_nt: TGTGCCAGCAGTTACTCAGCAGGGGGGTCCCACGAGCAGTACTTC
cdr3_aa: CASSYSAGGSHEQYF

clone_size: .
d_call: .
v_call: TRBV7-2
j_call: TRBJ1-1
cdr3_nt: TGTGCCAGCAGCTCATCTGGACAGAACACTGAAGCTTTCTTT
cdr3_aa: CASSSSGQNTEAFF